A single T cell receptor (beta chain) is shown here with its context. The target antigen is unknown. CDR3 length: 15 residues. The sample comes from a study of PD-1 blockade in classical Hodgkin lymphoma. Study information: The patients were dosed with nivolumab 3 mg/kg, infused intravenously every 2 weeks.

This table comes from immunoSEQ multiplex PCR, and its TCRdb copy is limited to in-frame clones, with some not included. The sample consists of approximately 37,000 clones, around 80% of them appearing once. Relapses following autologous stem cell transplantation were seen in all patients, with brentuximab vedotin exposure varying. Complete response, partial response or progressive disease constituted the best responses recorded. The study's findings and limits: Researchers reported that CD4+ TCR diversity, though not CD8+, rose significantly by C4D1. Patients starting nivolumab less than 1 year after ASCT had lower diversity and were excluded from later analyses.

The J gene is TRBJ1-1, the V gene TRBV21-1; the table's D call, TRBD1, was not checked against the DNA. TRBV21-1 is a known pseudogene. The starting material was peripheral blood mononuclear cells (PBMCs), obtained at baseline. The receptor's source is a human donor with classical Hodgkin lymphoma. CDR3 bases: TGTGCCAGCAGCTCCTCACAGGGGGCAGACACTGAAGCTTTCTTT. This encodes CASSSSQGADTEAFF.